The rows below give T cell receptor beta chains drawn from one sample of a study of T cells in Graves' hyperthyroidism and ophthalmopathy. TCRdb re-derived calls from the multiplex PCR reads in MiXCR, one entry per CDR3 protein. There are 600,000 to 750,000 distinct CDR3 sequences in the sample; 17% occur only once, and roughly 16% lies in the top ten. The sequencing input was blood. Receptors originate from a man aged 50-60 years with Graves' hyperthyroidism. Both conserved end residues are part of each CDR3. The D gene is left open where the match is weak. The listing skips clone size in some rows; elsewhere it reads once, few, many or a size class.

TRBV30,few,TRBJ1-2,NA,CAWSVRGALGIGYTF,TGTGCCTGGAGTGTCCGCGGGGCCCTGGGAATCGGCTACACCTTC
TRBV20-1,many,TRBJ2-3,NA,CSAIASPDTQYF,TGCAGTGCTATTGCCTCGCCAGATACGCAGTATTTT
TRBV9,NA,TRBJ2-2,TRBD1,CASSPTGTGGAYGELFF,TGTGCCAGCAGCCCTACCGGGACAGGGGGCGCGTACGGGGAGCTGTTTTTT
TRBV7-9,NA,TRBJ1-1,TRBD1,CASSSGQGKEAFF,TGTGCCAGCAGCTCGGGACAGGGGAAGGAAGCTTTCTTT
TRBV6-1,many,TRBJ1-2,NA,CASSTDRRYGYTF,TGTGCCAGCAGTACGGACAGACGCTATGGCTACACCTTC
TRBV28,few,TRBJ2-1,NA,CASSLKFRNEQLF,TGTGCCAGCAGTTTAAAGTTCCGGAATGAGCAGCTCTTC
TRBV29-1,few,TRBJ2-1,NA,CSVLGNTNEQFF,TGCAGCGTTCTCGGGAATACCAATGAGCAGTTCTTC
TRBV28,many,TRBJ2-7,TRBD1,CASRSQGAGEQYF,TGTGCCAGCAGATCTCAGGGGGCTGGGGAGCAGTACTTC
TRBV12-3/TRBV12-4,NA,TRBJ2-4,TRBD1,CASSLTGNIQYF,TGTGCCAGCAGTTTGACAGGGAACATTCAGTACTTC
TRBV14,NA,TRBJ1-2,NA,CASSLGARGVGYTF,TGTGCCAGCAGCCTAGGGGCCAGGGGCGTTGGCTACACCTTC
TRBV20-1,few,TRBJ2-7,NA,CSAPRDNYEQYF,TGCAGTGCCCCCCGCGATAATTACGAGCAGTACTTC